This TCR beta chain was recorded in a study of T-cell reconstitution after alpha-beta-depleted transplantation in children. This clonotype was picked up many times. The library targeted TCRbeta and was prepared with unique molecular identifiers. One entry per CDR3 protein results from TCRdb running MiXCR on the PCR reads. The sample holds some 240,000 distinct CDR3 sequences, more than 10% seen once. The CDR3 has 16 residues. Trimming took off 6 bases at V and 6 bases at J, with 23 bases between the two ends. In germline, CDR1 is DFQATT, CDR2 SNEGSKA (reference sequence). The sequence was obtained from a human donor who donated a stem cell graft to a child with acute lymphoblastic leukemia. V gene TRBV20-1 combines with J gene TRBJ2-2; D may correspond to TRBD1 or TRBD2 (6 bases each). The sample here was PBMCs from the stem cell graft donor, taken from the stem cell graft. CDR3 sequence: CSASNRGGHRAGELFF. In DNA, the CDR3 is TGCAGTGCATCTAATCGAGGGGGGCATAGGGCCGGGGAGCTGTTTTTT.